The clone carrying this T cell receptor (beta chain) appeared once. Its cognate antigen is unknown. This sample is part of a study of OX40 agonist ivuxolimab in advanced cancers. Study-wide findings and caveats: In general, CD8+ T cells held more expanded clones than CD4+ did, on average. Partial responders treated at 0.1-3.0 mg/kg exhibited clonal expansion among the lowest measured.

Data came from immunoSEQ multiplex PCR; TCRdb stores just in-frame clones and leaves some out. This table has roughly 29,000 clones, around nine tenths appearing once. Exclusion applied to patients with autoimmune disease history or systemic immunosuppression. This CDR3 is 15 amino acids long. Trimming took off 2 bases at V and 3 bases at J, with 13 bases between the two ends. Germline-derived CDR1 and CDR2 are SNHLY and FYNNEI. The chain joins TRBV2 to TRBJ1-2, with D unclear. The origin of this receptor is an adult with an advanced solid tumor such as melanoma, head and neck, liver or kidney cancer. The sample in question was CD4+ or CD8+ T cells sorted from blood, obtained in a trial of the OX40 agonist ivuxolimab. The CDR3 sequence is CASSESRQYYYGYTF. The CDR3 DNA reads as TGTGCCAGCAGTGAAAGTAGGCAGTATTACTATGGCTACACCTTC. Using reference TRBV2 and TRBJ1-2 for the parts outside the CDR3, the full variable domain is EPEVTQTPSHQVTQMGQEVILRCVPISNHLYFYWYRQILGQKVEFLVSFYNNEISEKSEIFDDQFSVERPDGSNFTLKIRSTKLEDSAMYFCASSESRQYYYGYTFGSGTRLTVV.